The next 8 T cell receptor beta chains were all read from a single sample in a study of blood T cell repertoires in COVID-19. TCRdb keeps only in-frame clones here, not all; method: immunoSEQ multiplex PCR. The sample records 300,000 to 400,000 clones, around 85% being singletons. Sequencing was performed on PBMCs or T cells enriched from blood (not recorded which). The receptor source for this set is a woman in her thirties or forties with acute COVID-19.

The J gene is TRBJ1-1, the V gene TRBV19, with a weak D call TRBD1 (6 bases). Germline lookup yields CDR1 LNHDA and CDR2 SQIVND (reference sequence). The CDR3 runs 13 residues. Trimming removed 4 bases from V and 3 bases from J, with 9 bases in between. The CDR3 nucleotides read TGTGCCAGTAGTAAGGACAGATACACTGAAGCTTTCTTT. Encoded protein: CASSKDRYTEAFF.

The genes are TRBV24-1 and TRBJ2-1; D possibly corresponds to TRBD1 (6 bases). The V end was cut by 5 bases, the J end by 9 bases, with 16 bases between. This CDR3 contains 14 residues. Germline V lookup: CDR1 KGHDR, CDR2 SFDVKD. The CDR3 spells CATSGAGDLGEQFF. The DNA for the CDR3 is TGTGCCACCAGTGGGGCAGGGGATCTGGGTGAGCAGTTCTTC.

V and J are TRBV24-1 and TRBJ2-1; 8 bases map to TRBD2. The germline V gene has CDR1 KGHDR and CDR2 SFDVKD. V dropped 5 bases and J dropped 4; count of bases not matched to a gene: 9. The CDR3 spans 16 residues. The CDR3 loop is CATSAPSGSGYNEQFF. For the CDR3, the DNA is TGTGCCACCAGTGCTCCGAGCGGGAGCGGGTACAATGAGCAGTTCTTC.

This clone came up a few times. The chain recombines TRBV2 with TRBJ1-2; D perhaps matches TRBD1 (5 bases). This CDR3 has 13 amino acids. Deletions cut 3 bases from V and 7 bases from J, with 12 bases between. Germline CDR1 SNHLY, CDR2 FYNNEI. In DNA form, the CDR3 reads TGTGCCAGCAGTGACCAGGGTAGGTCTGGCTACACCTTC. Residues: CASSDQGRSGYTF.

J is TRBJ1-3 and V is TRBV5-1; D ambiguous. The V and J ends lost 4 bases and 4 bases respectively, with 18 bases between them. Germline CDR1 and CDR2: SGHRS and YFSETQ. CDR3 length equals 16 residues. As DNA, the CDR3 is TGCGCCAGCAGCCGATTTCGGCGGGAAGCCGGAAACACCATATATTTT. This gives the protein CASSRFRREAGNTIYF.

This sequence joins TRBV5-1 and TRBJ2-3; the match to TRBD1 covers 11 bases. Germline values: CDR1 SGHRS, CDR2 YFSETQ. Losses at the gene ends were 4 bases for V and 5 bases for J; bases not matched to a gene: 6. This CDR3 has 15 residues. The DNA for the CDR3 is TGCGCCAGCAGCATAGGGACAGGGGGACGAGATACGCAGTATTTT. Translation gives CASSIGTGGRDTQYF.

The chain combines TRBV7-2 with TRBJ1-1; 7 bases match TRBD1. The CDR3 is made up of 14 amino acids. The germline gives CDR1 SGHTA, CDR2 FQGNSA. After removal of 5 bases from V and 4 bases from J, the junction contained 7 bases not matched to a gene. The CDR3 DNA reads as TGTGCCAGCAGCGACGGACAGGTCATCACTGAAGCTTTCTTT. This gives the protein CASSDGQVITEAFF.

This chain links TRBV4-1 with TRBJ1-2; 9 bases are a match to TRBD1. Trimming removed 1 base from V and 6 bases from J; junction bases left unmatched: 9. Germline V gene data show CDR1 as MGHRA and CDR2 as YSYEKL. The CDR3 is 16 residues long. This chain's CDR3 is CASSQAGQGDYNGYTF. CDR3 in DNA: TGCGCCAGCAGCCAAGCGGGACAGGGAGATTACAATGGCTACACCTTC.